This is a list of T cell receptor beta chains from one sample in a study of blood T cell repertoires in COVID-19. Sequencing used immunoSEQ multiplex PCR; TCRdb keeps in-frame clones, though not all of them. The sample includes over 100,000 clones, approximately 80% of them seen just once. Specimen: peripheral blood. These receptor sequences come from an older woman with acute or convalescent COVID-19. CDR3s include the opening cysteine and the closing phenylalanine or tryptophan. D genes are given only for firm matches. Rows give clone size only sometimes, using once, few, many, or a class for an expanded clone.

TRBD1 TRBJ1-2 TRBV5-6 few CASSRQGYYGYTF TGTGCCAGCAGCCGACAGGGGTACTATGGCTACACCTTC
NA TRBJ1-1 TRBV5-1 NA CASSLTGWDTEAFF TGCGCCAGCAGCTTGACGGGGTGGGACACTGAAGCTTTCTTT
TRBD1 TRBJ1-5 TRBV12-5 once CASGSGGPNQPQHF TGTGCTAGTGGTTCAGGGGGGCCCAATCAGCCCCAGCATTTT
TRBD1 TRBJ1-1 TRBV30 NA CAWSRGRGAEAFF TGTGCCTGGTCCAGGGGGCGCGGGGCTGAAGCTTTCTTT
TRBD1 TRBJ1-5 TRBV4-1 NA CASSPGDRDDLPQHF TGCGCCAGCAGCCCCGGGGACAGGGATGATTTGCCCCAGCATTTT
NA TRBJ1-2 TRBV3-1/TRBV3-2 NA CASSLDRIYYGYTF TGTGCCAGCAGTCTCGACAGGATATACTATGGCTACACCTTC
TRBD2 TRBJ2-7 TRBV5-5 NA CASSFRLAGGRLEQYF TGTGCCAGCAGCTTCCGACTAGCGGGGGGTCGACTCGAGCAGTACTTC
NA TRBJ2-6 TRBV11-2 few CASSSYKGHRGSGANVLTF TGTGCCAGCAGCTCATACAAGGGACACCGCGGATCCGGGGCCAACGTCCTGACTTTC
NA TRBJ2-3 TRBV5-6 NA CASSSTDTQYF TGTGCCAGCAGCTCTACAGATACGCAGTATTTT
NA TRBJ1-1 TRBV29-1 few CSVKEMTEAFF TGCAGCGTCAAGGAGATGACTGAAGCTTTCTTT
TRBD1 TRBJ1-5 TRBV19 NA CASRTDRLQPQHF TGTGCCAGTAGAACGGACAGGCTACAGCCCCAGCATTTT
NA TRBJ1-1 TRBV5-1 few CASSSGEEGTEAFF TGCGCCAGCAGTTCCGGGGAGGAGGGCACTGAAGCTTTCTTT
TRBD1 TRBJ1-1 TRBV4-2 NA CASSQDRGATEAFF TGTGCCAGCAGCCAAGACAGGGGGGCCACTGAAGCTTTCTTT
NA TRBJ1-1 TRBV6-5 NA CASSYQGGAEAFF TGTGCCAGCAGTTACCAGGGTGGGGCTGAAGCTTTCTTT
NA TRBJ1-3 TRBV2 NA CASRQGNTIYF TGTGCCAGCAGACAGGGAAACACCATATATTTT
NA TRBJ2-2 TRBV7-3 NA CASSLWIAGIWYTGELFF TGTGCCAGCAGCTTATGGATCGCAGGGATCTGGTACACCGGGGAGCTGTTTTTT
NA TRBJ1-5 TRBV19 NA CASSIVPAYSNQPQHF TGTGCCAGTAGTATAGTTCCTGCCTATAGCAATCAGCCCCAGCATTTT
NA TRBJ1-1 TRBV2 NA CASRDTEAFF TGTGCCAGCCGGGACACTGAAGCTTTCTTT
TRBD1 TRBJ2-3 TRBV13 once CASSSRGQDTDTQYF TGTGCCAGCAGCTCGCGGGGACAGGACACAGATACGCAGTATTTT
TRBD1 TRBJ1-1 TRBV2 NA CASSDYRDRGVEAFF TGTGCCAGCAGTGATTACCGGGACAGGGGTGTTGAAGCTTTCTTT
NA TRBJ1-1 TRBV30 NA CAWSLWADTEAFF TGTGCCTGGAGTCTCTGGGCCGACACTGAAGCTTTCTTT
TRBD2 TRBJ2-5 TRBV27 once CASSSSSSGGKETQYF TGTGCCAGCAGTTCGTCCTCCAGCGGGGGAAAAGAGACCCAGTACTTC
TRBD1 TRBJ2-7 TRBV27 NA CASSTQPRSTGGKIYEQYF TGTGCCAGCAGTACTCAGCCGCGCTCGACAGGGGGCAAGATTTACGAGCAGTACTTC
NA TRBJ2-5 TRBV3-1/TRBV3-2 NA CASSPGRREETQYF TGTGCCAGCAGCCCCGGGCGGAGGGAAGAGACCCAGTACTTC
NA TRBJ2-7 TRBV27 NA CASSLKAGQSYEQYF TGTGCCAGCAGTTTAAAGGCGGGACAGTCCTACGAGCAGTACTTC
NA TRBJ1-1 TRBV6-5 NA CASSFRPTDGEAFF TGTGCCAGCAGTTTTCGTCCAACAGACGGAGAAGCTTTCTTT